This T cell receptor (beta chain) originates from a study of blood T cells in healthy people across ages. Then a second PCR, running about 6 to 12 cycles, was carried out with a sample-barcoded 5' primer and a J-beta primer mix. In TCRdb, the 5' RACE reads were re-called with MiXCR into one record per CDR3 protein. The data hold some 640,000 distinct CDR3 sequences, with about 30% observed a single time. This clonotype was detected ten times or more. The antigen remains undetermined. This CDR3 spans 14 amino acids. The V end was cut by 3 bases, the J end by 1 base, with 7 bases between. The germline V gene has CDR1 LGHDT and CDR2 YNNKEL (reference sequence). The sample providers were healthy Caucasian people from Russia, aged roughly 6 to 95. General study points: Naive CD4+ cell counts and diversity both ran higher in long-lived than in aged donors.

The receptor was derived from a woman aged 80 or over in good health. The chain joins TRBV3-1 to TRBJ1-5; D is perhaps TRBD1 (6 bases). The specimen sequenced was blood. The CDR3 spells CASSQGASNQPQHF. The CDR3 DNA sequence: TGTGCCAGCAGCCAGGGGGCGAGCAATCAGCCCCAGCATTTT.